The 23 T cell receptor beta chains presented below share a single source sample, sequenced in a study of identical twins (dated by TCRdb to 2016 to 2017). Libraries were built with 5' RACE. The listed sequencing device is Illumina HiSeq 2000. In TCRdb, the public reads were trimmed at Q25 with fastp and aligned with MiXCR, with productive beta chains retained. Each CDR3 protein appears once, grouped with its most common genes and DNA. In all, the sample holds 600,000 to 700,000 distinct CDR3 sequences, and 21% of those were seen once. 4.3% of the sample rests with the top ten. These data also formed part of another study, on T cells expressing NK-cell markers.

The specimen sequenced was PBMCs. All receptors derive from a woman younger than 30 in good health.

J is TRBJ1-1 and V is TRBV20-1; 8 nucleotides match TRBD1. The CDR3 spans 15 residues. Trimming cost V 0 bases and J 3 bases; bases outside gene matches: 6. Germline V CDR1 and CDR2: DFQATT, SNEGSKA (reference sequence). CDR3 nucleotide sequence: TGCAGTGCTAGAGATCGCAGGGGGCCTGACACTGAAGCTTTCTTT. Translating gives CSARDRRGPDTEAFF.

The table lists this clonotype with many counts. The chain recombines TRBV6-5 with TRBJ2-3; D is unresolved. The V end was cut by 0 bases, the J end by 1 base, with 14 bases between. This CDR3 region has 17 residues. Per germline, CDR1 MNHEY and CDR2 SVGAGI. CDR3 sequence (DNA): TGTGCCAGCAGTTACTCGACGCCGGGTGGGGGCACAGATACGCAGTATTTT. It translates to CASSYSTPGGGTDTQYF.

This chain connects TRBV4-2 to TRBJ2-5; TRBD2 aligns across 10 bases. This CDR3 region has 14 residues. The J segment lost 2 bases and the V segment lost 6 bases, leaving 3 bases of the junction unmatched. Germline loops: CDR1 LGHNA, CDR2 YNFKEQ. CDR3 loop: CASRQLAGQETQYF. CDR3 nucleotide sequence: TGTGCCAGCAGACAACTAGCGGGGCAAGAGACCCAGTACTTC.

This clonotype came up a few times. The chain carries TRBV6-1 and TRBJ2-1, with TRBD2 matching 14 bases. This CDR3 is built from 17 residues. Trimming removed 6 bases from V and 6 bases from J; junction bases left unmatched: 10. Per germline, CDR1 MNHNS and CDR2 SASEGT. CDR3 loop: CASSWGLAGVAPNEQFF. The CDR3 DNA reads TGTGCCAGCAGCTGGGGACTAGCGGGGGTTGCCCCCAATGAGCAGTTCTTC.

The genes are TRBV20-1 and TRBJ1-1, with D tentatively TRBD1 (5 bases). The CDR3 has 14 residues. V lost 3 bases, J lost 0 bases, and 11 bases lay in between. Germline V gene lookup returns CDR1 DFQATT and CDR2 SNEGSKA (reference sequence). The CDR3 spells CSASRGGVNTEAFF. DNA of the CDR3: TGCAGTGCTAGTAGGGGAGGGGTGAACACTGAAGCTTTCTTT.

This clonotype has just a few counts. The chain carries TRBV12-3 or TRBV12-4 and TRBJ2-2; weak D call: TRBD2 (6 bases). The V and J ends lost 5 bases and 4 bases respectively, with 17 bases between them. The CDR3 is 16 amino acids. The chain's CDR3 is CASSPAGYAGTGELFF. The CDR3 nucleotides are TGTGCCAGCAGTCCGGCGGGGTACGCAGGCACCGGGGAGCTGTTTTTT.

This clonotype was recorded at least ten times. The chain combines TRBV12-3 or TRBV12-4 with TRBJ1-1; D uncertain. This CDR3 is 12 amino acids long. With 3 bases removed from V and 5 bases from J, the gap between germline ends came to 7 bases. The CDR3 spells CASSFQSTEAFF. As DNA, the CDR3 is TGTGCCAGCAGTTTTCAGAGTACTGAAGCTTTCTTT.

The J gene is TRBJ2-6, the V gene TRBV30, with D uncertain. V lost 0 bases and J lost 5, with 5 bases in between. From germline, CDR1 is GTSNPN and CDR2 SVGIG (reference sequence). The CDR3 consists of 13 residues. The CDR3 is CAWSVGRANVLTF. In DNA, the CDR3 is TGTGCCTGGAGTGTTGGGCGGGCCAACGTCCTGACTTTC.

This chain connects TRBV10-3 to TRBJ2-3; TRBD1 agrees at 7 bases. The germline V gene has CDR1 ENHRY and CDR2 SYGVKD. With 2 bases clipped from V and 2 bases from J, the junction kept 13 bases outside the gene matches. This CDR3 comprises 18 residues. CDR3 region: CAISETKLTGIFTDTQYF. The DNA of the CDR3 is TGTGCCATCAGTGAGACGAAGTTGACAGGGATCTTCACAGATACGCAGTATTTT.

This clonotype was observed once. CDR3 protein: CASSQQTGSAEAFF. CDR3 DNA: TGCGCCAGCAGCCAACAAACAGGGAGCGCTGAAGCTTTCTTT. The genes are TRBV4-1 and TRBJ1-1; maybe TRBD1 (6 bases). The CDR3 length is 14 residues. From germline, CDR1 is MGHRA and CDR2 YSYEKL. Trimming left V 2 bases short and J 6 bases short, with 13 bases between.

The V call is TRBV10-3, the J call TRBJ2-2; possibly TRBD1 or TRBD2 for D (5 bases each). Germline V gene data show CDR1 as ENHRY and CDR2 as SYGVKD. Trimming cost V 6 bases and J 2 bases, with 16 bases left between them. This CDR3 is 16 amino acids long. As DNA, the CDR3 is TGTGCCATCAGGCTTGCTTCGGGACCCAACACCGGGGAGCTGTTTTTT. Residues: CAIRLASGPNTGELFF.

This clonotype was counted ten times or more. The genes are TRBV7-2 and TRBJ2-3, with 10 bases fitting TRBD2. The J segment lost 6 bases and the V segment lost 3 bases, leaving 3 bases of the junction unmatched. The CDR3 covers 14 residues. The germline V gene encodes CDR1 SGHTA and CDR2 FQGNSA. The DNA for the CDR3 is TGTGCCAGCAGCTTGAGCGGGAGGGCTGATACGCAGTATTTT. Translating gives CASSLSGRADTQYF.

The chain links TRBV6-1 to TRBJ2-6; no clear D. With 11 bases removed from V and 3 bases from J, the gap between germline ends came to 11 bases. Germline lookup yields CDR1 MNHNS and CDR2 SASEGT. CDR3 length equals 13 residues. Written as DNA, the CDR3 is TGTGCCGTAAAGGATATTGGGGCCAACGTCCTGACTTTC. This encodes CAVKDIGANVLTF.

The J gene is TRBJ2-4, the V gene TRBV10-3; D is unclear. Trimming shortened V by 6 bases and J by 3 bases, and 9 bases separated the two germline ends. Germline values: CDR1 ENHRY, CDR2 SYGVKD. This CDR3 has 13 residues. The CDR3 region is CAIRQDGKNIQYF. CDR3 nucleotides: TGTGCCATCAGGCAGGATGGCAAAAACATTCAGTACTTC.

Many counts were recorded for this clonotype. This chain uses TRBV12-3 or TRBV12-4 with TRBJ1-1, with 8 nucleotides matching TRBD1. V gave up 2 bases and J gave up 6 bases; unmatched junction bases: 5. This CDR3 has 14 amino acids. CDR3 amino acids: CASSLTGQVPEAFF. CDR3 DNA: TGTGCCAGCAGTTTAACGGGACAGGTCCCTGAAGCTTTCTTT.

The chain combines TRBV24-1 with TRBJ2-5; no definite D call. V gave up 4 bases and J gave up 3 bases, with 5 bases separating them. The CDR3 runs to 12 residues. CDR1 and CDR2 from the germline V gene are KGHDR and SFDVKD. The CDR3 protein is CATSDEKETQYF. CDR3 DNA: TGTGCCACCAGTGACGAAAAAGAGACCCAGTACTTC.

The V gene is TRBV29-1, the J gene TRBJ2-3; TRBD2 matches 7 bases. CDR3 length: 14 residues. V was pared by 7 bases and J by 2 bases, with 9 bases of the junction left unmatched. CDR1 and CDR2 (germline): SQVTM, ANQGSEA. CDR3 protein: CSANQRGPTDTQYF. In nucleotides, the CDR3 is TGCAGCGCGAACCAGCGGGGCCCCACAGATACGCAGTATTTT.

V and J are TRBV29-1 and TRBJ2-1, with D perhaps assigned TRBD1 or TRBD2 (5 bases each). V lost 1 base and J lost 8, with 12 bases in between. The CDR3 length is 13 residues. Germline CDR1 SQVTM, CDR2 ANQGSEA. CDR3 region: CSVEGGVGDEQFF. The CDR3 coding sequence is TGCAGCGTTGAAGGAGGGGTCGGGGATGAGCAGTTCTTC.

A few counts support this clonotype. The chain couples TRBV12-3 or TRBV12-4 to TRBJ2-1; TRBD2 matches 10 bases. With V trimmed by 6 bases and J by 7 bases, 9 bases remained unmatched. The CDR3 is 15 residues long. The CDR3 reads CASRSPSGRWNEQFF. The CDR3 coding sequence is TGTGCCAGCAGATCTCCTAGCGGGAGATGGAATGAGCAGTTCTTC.

This clonotype was recorded a few times. The chain combines TRBV20-1 with TRBJ2-5; 10 nucleotides match TRBD1. Per the germline V gene, CDR1 is DFQATT and CDR2 is SNEGSKA (reference sequence). Trimming removed 5 bases from V and 5 bases from J; junction bases left unmatched: 2. The CDR3 sequence is 12 residues long. For the CDR3, the DNA is TGCAGTGCTGCGGACAGGGGGGAGACCCAGTACTTC. Its protein product is CSAADRGETQYF.

This clonotype was counted a few times. The chain employs TRBV29-1 and TRBJ2-1; 11 bases map to TRBD2. The CDR3 covers 12 residues. J gave up 8 bases and V 7 bases, and 4 bases lay outside the gene matches. Germline loops: CDR1 SQVTM, CDR2 ANQGSEA. CDR3 loop: CSAGTSGHEQFF. CDR3 nucleotide sequence: TGCAGCGCCGGGACTAGCGGACATGAGCAGTTCTTC.

This clonotype was counted between two and nine times. The chain uses TRBV5-1 and TRBJ2-1; tentatively, D is TRBD1 (6 bases). The V gene's germline CDR1 is SGHRS and CDR2 YFSETQ. The CDR3 loop spans 15 amino acids. With 3 bases removed from V and 3 bases from J, the gap between germline ends came to 13 bases. DNA for the CDR3: TGCGCCAGCAGCTACGGACAGAGTTACTACAATGAGCAGTTCTTC. Translated, it gives CASSYGQSYYNEQFF.

In its sample, this clonotype was seen a few times. The chain uses TRBV15 and TRBJ2-1; D tentatively reads TRBD1 or TRBD2 (5 bases each). Germline CDR1 is LNHNV and CDR2 is YYDKDF (reference sequence). This CDR3 has 15 amino acids. The V gene lost 1 base and the J gene lost 9 bases, with 16 bases spanning the gap. In nucleotides, the CDR3 is TGTGCCACCAGCAGAGCAGGGCTAGCTGCTACTGAGCAGTTCTTC. Its translation: CATSRAGLAATEQFF.